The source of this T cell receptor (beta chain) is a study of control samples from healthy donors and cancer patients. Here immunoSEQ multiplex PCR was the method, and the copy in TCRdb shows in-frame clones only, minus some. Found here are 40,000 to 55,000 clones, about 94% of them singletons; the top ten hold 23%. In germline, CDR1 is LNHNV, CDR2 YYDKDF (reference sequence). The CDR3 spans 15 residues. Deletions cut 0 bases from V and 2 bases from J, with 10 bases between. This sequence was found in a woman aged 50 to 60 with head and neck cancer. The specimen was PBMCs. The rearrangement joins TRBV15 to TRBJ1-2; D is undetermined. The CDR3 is CATSRDDRMNYGYTF. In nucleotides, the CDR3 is TGTGCCACCAGCAGAGATGATAGGATGAACTATGGCTACACCTTC.